This T cell receptor (beta chain) derives from a study of blood T cell repertoires in COVID-19 (dated by TCRdb to about 2020). Broadly, across the study: Collaborator samples came from the United States, Italy and Spain and covered acute and convalescent phases of COVID-19. The prospective study material was composed of cDNA or gDNA derived from T cells, B-cell-depleted T cells, or PBMCs. Deeply sampled blood TCRbeta repertoires from subjects exposed to, actively infected with, or recovered from COVID-19 were included in the dataset. The repertoires were made available in a free public database intended to serve as a resource for research on the immune response to SARS-CoV-2. The samples were drawn from the first 160 participants of the ongoing ImmuneRACE study and from under 1,500 subjects provided by 6 global collaborators. Nearly every sample came with metadata listing a de-identified subject ID, COVID-19 status, age in years and sex. Where HLA class I and class II types were available, the types were taken from metadata supplied by the sample provider, not from assay-based typing.

One collaborating source in Seattle enrolled patients while the patients were actively infected and followed the patients over time throughout the course of disease. Collaborating institutions collected whole blood in K2EDTA tubes following their own protocols. For TCRbeta analysis, collaborators shipped samples as frozen whole blood, isolated PBMCs, or DNA extracted from either of those sample types. With respect to this clone: Its target antigen remains unknown. Base qualities are not provided; no much larger clone lies one nucleotide away.

The paper's findings and limits, for the study overall: Clinical and demographic metadata were provided uncurated, with the amount varying by source and participant.

Cut back by 0 bases and 1 base, the V and J ends lie 13 bases apart. Including the terminal cysteine and phenylalanine, the CDR3 comprises 16 residues. Only the CDR3 DNA stays, 48 bases, in frame from base 1. CDR1 and CDR2 were assigned from the germline V gene as SGHRS and YFSETQ. TCRbeta CDR3 regions were amplified from genomic DNA using the immunoSEQ Assay, a bias-controlled multiplex PCR. In the authors' own workflow: Within the assay, amplification of reference gene primers was used to estimate how many nucleated cells each sample contained. To quantify the absolute abundance of each unique TCRbeta CDR3 rearrangement, sequence reads were collapsed and filtered. Productive Simpson clonality was computed per sample as the square root of Simpson's diversity index over productive rearrangements. This is the immuneACCESS table as TCRdb keeps it, with only in-frame sequences that have V and J called. A part of the clones is gone; compared with another copy, unresolved V genes explain less than half, and the rest is unexplained. That table is the source of V, J and clone size, and D and trimming were worked out from the DNA. The sample table shows around 300,000 clones, and 90% are seen once. The leading ten clones occupy around 0.96% of the sample.

The chain is made from TRBV5-1 and TRBJ2-5; TRBD2 could be the D gene, as 5 bases match. The origin of this receptor is a woman aged 40 to 50 with COVID-19, enrolled during active disease. The sample was peripheral blood. The CDR3 protein sequence reads: CASSLDMTSGQETQYF. The bases read TGCGCCAGCAGCTTGGATATGACCAGCGGCCAAGAGACCCAGTACTTC.